The present TCR beta chain was sequenced within a study of vaccination and CD4 T cells after COVID-19. Looking at the study overall: Two doses of either BNT162b2 or mRNA-1273 vaccine were given to participants. Control cultures used a CEFX viral epitope pool, an HIV-1 Nef peptide pool, or no peptide.

Treatment meaning: approximately 9-day PBMC culture with coronavirus spike peptide pools or control peptides (ViraFEST assay). CDR3 length equals 16 residues. Germline CDR1 DFQATT, CDR2 SNEGSKA (reference sequence). V lost 6 bases and J lost 2, with 20 bases in between. The study sequenced cultured CD4+ T cell DNA using the Oncomine TCR Beta short-read assay. TCRdb ran MiXCR on the PCR reads and lists one entry per CDR3 protein. The sample lists fewer than 20,000 distinct CDR3 sequences; 72% were seen once. In regard to this clonotype: The antigen is not known.

Sequencing was performed on CD4+ T cells from blood, cultured in vitro. The chain couples TRBV20-1 to TRBJ1-5; D gene ambiguous. This TCR came from a human donor who had recovered from COVID-19. The CDR3 region has the DNA TGCAGTGCGGGAAAAACTGGGGTTGGCGGCAATCAGCCCCAGCATTTT. Its protein is CSAGKTGVGGNQPQHF.